This TCR beta chain was recorded in a study of a mutant IDH1 vaccine in newly diagnosed glioma. Data came from immunoSEQ multiplex PCR; TCRdb stores just in-frame clones and leaves some out. The table shows tens of thousands of clones, with more than 75% occurring only once. V was pared by 0 bases and J by 0 bases, with 7 bases between. There are 15 residues in the CDR3. Per the germline V gene, CDR1 is SGHRS and CDR2 is YFSETQ. Time point of the sample: week 23, last vaccination. All doses held 300 ug of mutant IDH1 20-mer peptide, with topical imiquimod. On this clone: What it recognizes is unknown.

The specimen was PBMCs, collected from a glioma patient whose treatment included an IDH1 peptide vaccine. This TCR was sampled from a man aged 30 to 39 with glioma. V is TRBV5-1 and J is TRBJ2-1; D unresolved. CDR3 in amino acids: CASSLEGYSYNEQFF. CDR3 in DNA: TGCGCCAGCAGCTTGGAAGGATACTCCTACAATGAGCAGTTCTTC. Full variable domain (rest looked up from reference TRBV5-1 and TRBJ2-1): KAGVTQTPRYLIKTRGQQVTLSCSPISGHRSVSWYQQTPGQGLQFLFEYFSETQRNKGNFPGRFSGRQFSNSRSEMNVSTLELGDSALYLCASSLEGYSYNEQFFGPGTRLTVL.